This record looks at one TCR beta chain sequence and its context. The sample belongs to a study of siplizumab effects on memory and regulatory T cells. Germline assignment: CDR1 SGHKS and CDR2 YYEKEE (reference sequence). V was pared by 0 bases and J by 4 bases, with 10 bases between. This CDR3 is 14 amino acids long. Clones were read by immunoSEQ multiplex PCR, and TCRdb kept only the in-frame ones, dropping some. This sample has about 87,000 clones, with more than 80% found just once. The chain is built from TRBV5-5 and TRBJ1-2, with D possibly matching TRBD1 (6 bases). What was sequenced was CD4+ T cells sorted from blood. This TCR derives from a human donor in good health. The CDR3 DNA reads TGTGCCAGCAGCTTGGATCCGGGGGCCTATGGCTACACCTTC. This translates into CASSLDPGAYGYTF.